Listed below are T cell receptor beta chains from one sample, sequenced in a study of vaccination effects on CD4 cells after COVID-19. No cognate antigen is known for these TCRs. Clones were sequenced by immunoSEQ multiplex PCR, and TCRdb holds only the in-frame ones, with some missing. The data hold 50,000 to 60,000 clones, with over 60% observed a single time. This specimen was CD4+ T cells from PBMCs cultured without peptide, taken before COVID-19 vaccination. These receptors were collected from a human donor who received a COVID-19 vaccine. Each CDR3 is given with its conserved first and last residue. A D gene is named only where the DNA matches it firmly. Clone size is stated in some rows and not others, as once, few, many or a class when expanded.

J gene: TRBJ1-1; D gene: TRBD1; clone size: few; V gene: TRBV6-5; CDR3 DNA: TGTGCCAGCAGTTGGGACAGGGGTGAGACTTTCTTT; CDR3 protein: CASSWDRGETFF
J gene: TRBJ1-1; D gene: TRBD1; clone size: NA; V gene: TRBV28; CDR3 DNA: TGTGCCAGCAGTTTATGGTCAGGGGGACCCATGAACACTGAAGCTTTCTTT; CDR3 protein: CASSLWSGGPMNTEAFF
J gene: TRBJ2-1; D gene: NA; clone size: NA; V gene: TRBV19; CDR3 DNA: TGTGCCAGTAGTATCACCCTCGGGACATACAATGAGCAGTTCTTC; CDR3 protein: CASSITLGTYNEQFF
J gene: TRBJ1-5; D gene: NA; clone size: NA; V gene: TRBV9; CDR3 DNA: TGTGCCAGCAGCGAACGGGGTAGCAATCAGCCCCAGCATTTT; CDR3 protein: CASSERGSNQPQHF
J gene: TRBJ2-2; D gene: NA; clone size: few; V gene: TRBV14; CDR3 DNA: TGTGCCAGCAGCCGATGGACGGGTGGGACCGGGGAGCTGTTTTTT; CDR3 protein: CASSRWTGGTGELFF
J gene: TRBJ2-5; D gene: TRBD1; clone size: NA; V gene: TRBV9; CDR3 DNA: TGTGCCAGCAGCTCCTGGGACAGTCAGGAGACCCAGTACTTC; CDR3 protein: CASSSWDSQETQYF
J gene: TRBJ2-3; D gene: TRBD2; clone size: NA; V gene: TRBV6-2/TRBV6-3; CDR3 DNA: TGTGCCAGCAGTTACAGTAAAGCGGGGGGGCCGGGGGATACGCAGTATTTT; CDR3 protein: CASSYSKAGGPGDTQYF
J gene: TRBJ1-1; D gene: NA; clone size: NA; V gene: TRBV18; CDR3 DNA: TGTGCCAGCTCACTGTCTCTTGGGAACACTGAAGCTTTCTTT; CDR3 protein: CASSLSLGNTEAFF
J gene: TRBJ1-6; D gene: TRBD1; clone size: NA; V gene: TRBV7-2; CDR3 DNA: TGTGCCAGTGTGGACAGGGGCTATAATTCACCCCTCCACTTT; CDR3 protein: CASVDRGYNSPLHF
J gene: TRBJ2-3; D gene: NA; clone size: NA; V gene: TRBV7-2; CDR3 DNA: TGTGCCAGCAGCTTATCGGCGGGGACGGATACGCAGTATTTT; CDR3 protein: CASSLSAGTDTQYF
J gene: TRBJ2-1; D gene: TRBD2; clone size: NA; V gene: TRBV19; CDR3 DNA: TGTGCCAGTCAAGATCAATTAACTAGCGGACGGTCCTCCTACAATGAGCAGTTCTTC; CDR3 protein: CASQDQLTSGRSSYNEQFF
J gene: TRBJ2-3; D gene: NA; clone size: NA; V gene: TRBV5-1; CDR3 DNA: TGCGCCAGCAGCCTAAGGACCCTTGCGGGGGCTTTCACAGATACGCAGTATTTT; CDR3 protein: CASSLRTLAGAFTDTQYF
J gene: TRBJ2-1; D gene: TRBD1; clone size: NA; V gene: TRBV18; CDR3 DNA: TGTGCCAGCTCACTAGGACAGGGGTATGAGCAGTTCTTC; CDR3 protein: CASSLGQGYEQFF
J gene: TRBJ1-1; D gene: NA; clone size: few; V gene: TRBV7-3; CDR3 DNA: TGTGCCAGCAGCTCAAATGGGGGGAACACTGAAGCTTTCTTT; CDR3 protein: CASSSNGGNTEAFF
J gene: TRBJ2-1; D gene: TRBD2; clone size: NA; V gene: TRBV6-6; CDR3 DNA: TGTGCCAGCAGTACCCCCCTAGCGGGGGCGATTAATGAGCAGTTCTTC; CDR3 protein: CASSTPLAGAINEQFF
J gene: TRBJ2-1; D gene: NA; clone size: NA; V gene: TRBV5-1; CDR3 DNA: TGCGCCAGCAGCTGGGGGACGGGGAGCTCCTACAATGAGCAGTTCTTC; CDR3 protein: CASSWGTGSSYNEQFF
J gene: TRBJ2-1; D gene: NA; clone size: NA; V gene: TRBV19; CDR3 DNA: TGTGCCAGTAGTATAGATCTTATTGCCAGCTCCTACAATGAGCAGTTCTTC; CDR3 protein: CASSIDLIASSYNEQFF
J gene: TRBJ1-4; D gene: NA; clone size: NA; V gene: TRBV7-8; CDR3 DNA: TGTGCCAGCAGCATCCAGGGCACAACTAATGAAAAACTGTTTTTT; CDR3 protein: CASSIQGTTNEKLFF
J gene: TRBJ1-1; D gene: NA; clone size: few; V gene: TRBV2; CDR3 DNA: TGTGCCAGCAGTGAGTGGCAGATGAACACTGAAGCTTTCTTT; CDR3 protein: CASSEWQMNTEAFF
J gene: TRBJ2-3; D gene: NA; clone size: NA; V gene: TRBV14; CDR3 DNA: TGTGCCAGCAGCCAACAGACAGGAGGGTTGCATACGCAGTATTTT; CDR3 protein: CASSQQTGGLHTQYF
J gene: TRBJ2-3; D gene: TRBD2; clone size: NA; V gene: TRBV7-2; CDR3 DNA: TGTGCCAGCAGCTTTGGGGGGGCAGATACGCAGTATTTT; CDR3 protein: CASSFGGADTQYF
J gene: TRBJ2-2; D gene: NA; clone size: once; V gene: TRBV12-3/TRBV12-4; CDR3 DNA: TGTGCCAGCAGTCCTGAGTACACCGGGGAGCTGTTTTTT; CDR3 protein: CASSPEYTGELFF
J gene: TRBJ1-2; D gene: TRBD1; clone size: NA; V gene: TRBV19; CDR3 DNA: TGTGCCAGTAGTCAAACAGGGGGCTTCGGCTATGGCTACACCTTC; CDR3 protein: CASSQTGGFGYGYTF
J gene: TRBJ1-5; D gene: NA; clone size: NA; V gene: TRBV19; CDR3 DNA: TGTGCCAGTAGTAATTTCAATCAGCCCCAGCATTTT; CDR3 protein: CASSNFNQPQHF
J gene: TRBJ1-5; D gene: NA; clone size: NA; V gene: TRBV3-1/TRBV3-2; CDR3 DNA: TGTGCCAGCAGCCAAGCGGGGATTTCCAATCAGCCCCAGCATTTT; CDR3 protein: CASSQAGISNQPQHF